These 21 T cell receptor beta chains came from one sample sequenced in a study of chemoradiotherapy in HPV16-positive cancers. Sequencing was performed with immunoSEQ multiplex PCR; in TCRdb, only in-frame clones are kept and a portion is missing. The sample yields fewer than 3,500 clones, about 87% seen once. The material was tumor tissue, obtained from a patient who underwent chemoradiotherapy. Receptor source: a human donor with HPV-associated anogenital cancer.

The CDR3 DNA is TGCAGTGCCCCCGAGGGGGAGCAGTTCTTC. Amino acid sequence: CSAPEGEQFF. The V and J genes are TRBV20-1 and TRBJ2-1, with D perhaps given as TRBD1 or TRBD2 (5 bases each). V gave up 6 bases and J gave up 10 bases, with 10 bases separating them. This CDR3 comprises 10 residues. Per germline, CDR1 DFQATT and CDR2 SNEGSKA (reference sequence).

This clone showed up just once. The chain carries TRBV19 and TRBJ2-3; D is perhaps TRBD2 (6 bases). Germline CDR1 LNHDA, CDR2 SQIVND (reference sequence). This CDR3 is built from 13 residues. V was cut by 2 bases and J by 6 bases, with 9 bases left in between. For the CDR3, the DNA is TGTGCCAGTAGTATACAGGGAGGCGATACGCAGTATTTT. Translation: CASSIQGGDTQYF.

V is TRBV30 and J is TRBJ2-7; 7 bases are a match to TRBD1. From germline, CDR1 is GTSNPN and CDR2 SVGIG (reference sequence). The CDR3 runs 15 residues. V lost 1 base, J lost 0 bases, and 6 bases stayed unmatched. This chain's CDR3 is CAWSAGTDFSYEQYF. The CDR3 nucleotides read TGTGCCTGGAGTGCCGGGACAGACTTCTCCTACGAGCAGTACTTC.

The chain uses TRBV7-6 and TRBJ1-1, with 9 bases identical to TRBD1. With 5 bases clipped from V and 7 bases from J, the junction kept 8 bases outside the gene matches. This CDR3 is 14 amino acids long. CDR1 is SGHVS, CDR2 FNYEAQ, per germline. CDR3 region: CASSQPGQGNEAFF. The CDR3, as DNA: TGTGCCAGCAGCCAACCGGGACAGGGCAATGAAGCTTTCTTT.

V usage is TRBV20-1 and J usage is TRBJ2-3, with TRBD2 matching 7 bases. CDR3 size: 11 residues. The germline CDR1 and CDR2 sequences are DFQATT and SNEGSKA (reference sequence). J lost 11 bases, V lost 3 bases, and 5 bases had no gene match. This CDR3 reads CSASVAGVQYF. The CDR3 region has the DNA TGCAGTGCTAGCGTGGCGGGGGTGCAGTATTTT.

The CDR3, as DNA: TGCGCCAGCAGCAAGGACTCCTACGAGCAGTACTTC. Amino acids: CASSKDSYEQYF. This chain joins TRBV5-1 and TRBJ2-7; D uncertain. Germline lookup yields CDR1 SGHRS and CDR2 YFSETQ. V shed 4 bases and J shed 0 bases, with 5 bases lying between them. The CDR3 sequence is 12 residues long. Full variable domain (remainder filled in from reference TRBV5-1 and TRBJ2-7): KAGVTQTPRYLIKTRGQQVTLSCSPISGHRSVSWYQQTPGQGLQFLFEYFSETQRNKGNFPGRFSGRQFSNSRSEMNVSTLELGDSALYLCASSKDSYEQYFGPGTRLTVT.

This clone was recorded a few times. CDR3: CASSLSGESYNEQFF. The CDR3 nucleotides are TGTGCCAGCAGCTTAAGCGGGGAATCCTACAATGAGCAGTTCTTC. The V gene is TRBV7-3, the J gene TRBJ2-1; weak D call: TRBD2 (6 bases). The length of the CDR3 is 15 residues. Trimming left V 1 base short and J 1 base short, with 8 bases between. Germline V CDR1 and CDR2: SGHTA, FQGTGA.

The rearrangement uses TRBV28 and TRBJ1-4; possible D gene TRBD1, 5 bases. The V end was cut by 10 bases, the J end by 7 bases, with 16 bases between. Germline CDR1 reads MDHEN; CDR2 reads SYDVKM. CDR3 length: 13 amino acids. CDR3 sequence: CATRDGGGEKLFF. CDR3 sequence (DNA): TGTGCCACCCGTGACGGGGGGGGTGAAAAACTGTTTTTT.

A single count supports this clone. The chain joins TRBV18 to TRBJ1-5, with D unclear. The ends were cut back, 1 base at V and 3 bases at J, with 10 bases in the middle. Germline CDR1 KGHSH, CDR2 LQKENI. The CDR3 contains 15 residues. The CDR3 region is CASSPRVADNQPQHF. DNA of the CDR3: TGTGCCAGCTCACCACGGGTAGCTGACAATCAGCCCCAGCATTTT.

The V gene is TRBV6-5, the J gene TRBJ2-5; 14 nucleotides align to TRBD2. The CDR3 has 15 residues. V shed 6 bases and J 12 bases; nucleotides not matched to a gene: 12. Germline V gene data show CDR1 as MNHEY and CDR2 as SVGAGI. The CDR3, as DNA: TGTGCCAGCAGCCGACCCGGGACTAGCGGGAGTCCGGAGTACTTC. As protein: CASSRPGTSGSPEYF.

This chain uses TRBV28 with TRBJ1-2; 12 positions agree with TRBD1. V lost 6 bases and J lost 6; bases outside the gene matches: 8. In germline, CDR1 is MDHEN, CDR2 SYDVKM. This CDR3 is built from 15 residues. Written as DNA, the CDR3 is TGTGCCAGCAGCCGAGGGGGGACAGGGGGCGATGGCTACACCTTC. Its protein is CASSRGGTGGDGYTF.

The J gene is TRBJ1-2, the V gene TRBV4-2; D ambiguous. V dropped 0 bases and J dropped 0 bases, with 8 bases sitting between them. The CDR3 runs to 15 residues. From germline, CDR1 is LGHNA and CDR2 YNFKEQ. CDR3 sequence: CASSQDVTTNYGYTF. The CDR3 DNA is TGTGCCAGCAGCCAAGATGTAACAACTAACTATGGCTACACCTTC.

The gene calls are TRBV30 and TRBJ2-3; the D gene is possibly TRBD2 (7 bases). V lost 3 bases and J 2 bases, leaving 15 bases between the germline ends. CDR3 length: 15 residues. The germline CDR1 and CDR2 sequences are GTSNPN and SVGIG (reference sequence). In DNA, the CDR3 is TGTGCCTGGAGGGGAGGGACAACTAACACAGATACGCAGTATTTT. Its translation: CAWRGGTTNTDTQYF.

V is TRBV5-6 and J is TRBJ1-1; D ambiguous. CDR1 is SGHDT and CDR2 is YYEEEE in the germline V gene. Between the trimmed V and J ends, which lost 4 bases and 8 bases, there was a span of 12 bases. CDR3 length equals 12 residues. This CDR3 is CASSTDYGEAFF. Written as DNA, the CDR3 is TGTGCCAGCAGCACCGACTATGGGGAAGCTTTCTTT.

This chain links TRBV7-6 with TRBJ1-2, with D unclear. The CDR3 totals 13 residues. Trimming took 2 bases from V and 8 from J, leaving 12 bases between them. Germline CDR1 reads SGHVS; CDR2 reads FNYEAQ. For the CDR3, the DNA is TGTGCCAGCAGCTTACAGAGGGCCGGGGGCTACACCTTC. This translates into CASSLQRAGGYTF.

The chain recombines TRBV5-1 with TRBJ2-5; D remains unclear. The V end was cut by 2 bases, the J end by 2 bases, with 7 bases between. The CDR3 covers 13 residues. CDR1 and CDR2 (germline): SGHRS, YFSETQ. The CDR3 sequence is CASSFTSQETQYF. In DNA form, the CDR3 reads TGCGCCAGCAGCTTCACAAGTCAAGAGACCCAGTACTTC.

J is TRBJ1-6 and V is TRBV2; D is undetermined. The CDR3 has 17 residues. In germline, CDR1 is SNHLY, CDR2 FYNNEI. Between the trimmed V and J ends, which lost 4 bases and 6 bases, there was a span of 19 bases. The CDR3 nucleotides are TGTGCCAGCAGTGCCCAGTACTTCCCGATAGCTAATTCACCCCTCCACTTT. Encoded protein: CASSAQYFPIANSPLHF.

The chain carries TRBV29-1 and TRBJ2-3; D gene uncertain. Between the trimmed V and J ends, which lost 4 bases and 2 bases, there was a span of 10 bases. Germline CDR1 reads SQVTM; CDR2 reads ANQGSEA. The CDR3 consists of 13 residues. Here the CDR3 DNA reads TGCAGCGTTGCCCCCGAAAACACAGATACGCAGTATTTT. Its translation is CSVAPENTDTQYF.

This chain uses TRBV7-3 with TRBJ1-1; no clear D. Deletions cut 1 base from V and 6 bases from J, with 15 bases between. CDR3 length equals 15 residues. Germline CDR1 SGHTA, CDR2 FQGTGA. The CDR3 protein is CASSLSPGWGAEAFF. The DNA of the CDR3 is TGTGCCAGCAGCTTAAGTCCCGGGTGGGGTGCTGAAGCTTTCTTT.

V is TRBV7-9 and J is TRBJ2-3; no clear D gene. Germline V gene data show CDR1 as SEHNR and CDR2 as FQNEAQ (reference sequence). CDR3 length: 15 amino acids. Trimming took off 4 bases at V and 4 bases at J, with 15 bases between the two ends. The chain's CDR3 is CASSSSLARSDTQYF. The CDR3, as DNA: TGTGCCAGCAGCTCAAGTCTCGCTAGATCAGATACGCAGTATTTT.

The DNA of the CDR3 is TGTGCCAGCAGTTACTCGGGCAGGGACTACCAAGAGACCCAGTACTTC. It yields the protein CASSYSGRDYQETQYF. This rearrangement joins TRBV6-5 to TRBJ2-5; D possibly corresponds to TRBD2 (6 bases). The ends were cut back, 0 bases at V and 0 bases at J, with 11 bases in the middle. The CDR3 contains 16 residues. Germline V CDR1 and CDR2: MNHEY, SVGAGI.